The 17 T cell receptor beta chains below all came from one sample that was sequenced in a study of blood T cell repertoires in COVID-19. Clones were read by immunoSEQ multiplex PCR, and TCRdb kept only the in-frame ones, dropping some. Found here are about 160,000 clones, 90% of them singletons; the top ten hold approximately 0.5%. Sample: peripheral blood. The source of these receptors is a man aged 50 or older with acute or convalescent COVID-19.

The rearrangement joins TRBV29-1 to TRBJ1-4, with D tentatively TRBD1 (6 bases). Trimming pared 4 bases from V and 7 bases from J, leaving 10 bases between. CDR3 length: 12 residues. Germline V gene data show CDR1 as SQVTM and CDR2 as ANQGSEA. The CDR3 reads CSVGGGREKLFF. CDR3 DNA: TGCAGCGTTGGAGGGGGACGTGAAAAACTGTTTTTT.

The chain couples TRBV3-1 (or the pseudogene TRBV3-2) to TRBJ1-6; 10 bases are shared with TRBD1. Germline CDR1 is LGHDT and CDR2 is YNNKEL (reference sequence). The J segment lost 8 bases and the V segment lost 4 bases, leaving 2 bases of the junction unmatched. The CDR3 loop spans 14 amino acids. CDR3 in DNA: TGTGCCAGCAGCCGTGGGACAGGGGATTCACCCCTCCACTTT. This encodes CASSRGTGDSPLHF.

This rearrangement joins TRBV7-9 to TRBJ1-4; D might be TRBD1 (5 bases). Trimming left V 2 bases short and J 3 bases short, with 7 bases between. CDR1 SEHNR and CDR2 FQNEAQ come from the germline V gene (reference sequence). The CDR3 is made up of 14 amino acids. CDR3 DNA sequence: TGTGCCAGCAGCTTACAGGGATCTAATGAAAAACTGTTTTTT. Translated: CASSLQGSNEKLFF.

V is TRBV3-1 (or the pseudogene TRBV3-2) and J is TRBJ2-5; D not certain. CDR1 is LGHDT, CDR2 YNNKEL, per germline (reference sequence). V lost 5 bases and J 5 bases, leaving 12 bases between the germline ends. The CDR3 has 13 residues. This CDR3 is CASSVARRETQYF. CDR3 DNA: TGTGCCAGCAGCGTAGCCCGGCGGGAGACCCAGTACTTC.

CDR3 nucleotide sequence: TGTGCCAGCAGTCCCCCAGGCTCAAAAGAGACCCAGTACTTC. It codes for CASSPPGSKETQYF. V gene TRBV28 combines with J gene TRBJ2-5, with D unresolved. With 5 bases removed from V and 3 bases from J, the gap between germline ends came to 13 bases. The CDR3 extends over 14 amino acids. From germline, CDR1 is MDHEN and CDR2 SYDVKM.

The DNA of the CDR3 is TGCGCCAGCAGCTTCCGGACTAGTCACGAGCAGTACTTC. This encodes CASSFRTSHEQYF. The chain links TRBV4-1 to TRBJ2-7; 7 bases map to TRBD2. The CDR3 is made up of 13 amino acids. With V trimmed by 5 bases and J by 5 bases, 6 bases remained unmatched. Germline assignment: CDR1 MGHRA and CDR2 YSYEKL.

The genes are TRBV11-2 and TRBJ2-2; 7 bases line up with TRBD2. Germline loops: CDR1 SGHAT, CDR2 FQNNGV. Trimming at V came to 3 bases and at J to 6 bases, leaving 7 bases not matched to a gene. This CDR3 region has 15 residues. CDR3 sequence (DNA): TGTGCCAGCAGCTTTTATCAGGGAGGGGCCGGGGAGCTGTTTTTT. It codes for CASSFYQGGAGELFF.

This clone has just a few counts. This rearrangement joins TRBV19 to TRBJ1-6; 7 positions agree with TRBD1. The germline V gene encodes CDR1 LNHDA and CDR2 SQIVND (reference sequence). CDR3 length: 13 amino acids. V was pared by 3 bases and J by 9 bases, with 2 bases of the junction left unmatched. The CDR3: CASSMTGSSPLHF. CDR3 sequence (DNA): TGTGCCAGTAGTATGACAGGGAGTTCACCCCTCCACTTT.

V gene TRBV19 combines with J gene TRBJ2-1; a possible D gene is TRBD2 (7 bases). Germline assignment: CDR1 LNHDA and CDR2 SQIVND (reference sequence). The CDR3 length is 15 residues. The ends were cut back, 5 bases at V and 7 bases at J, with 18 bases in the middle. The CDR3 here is CASSPFRGGENEQFF. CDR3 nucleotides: TGTGCCAGTAGTCCCTTTAGGGGGGGCGAGAATGAGCAGTTCTTC.

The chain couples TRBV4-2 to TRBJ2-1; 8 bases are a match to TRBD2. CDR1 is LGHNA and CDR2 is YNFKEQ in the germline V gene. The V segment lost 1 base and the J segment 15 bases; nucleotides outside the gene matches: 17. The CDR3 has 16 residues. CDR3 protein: CASSQGRGASGRGSFF. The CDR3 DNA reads TGTGCCAGCAGCCAAGGGCGGGGGGCAAGTGGGAGGGGGTCGTTCTTC.

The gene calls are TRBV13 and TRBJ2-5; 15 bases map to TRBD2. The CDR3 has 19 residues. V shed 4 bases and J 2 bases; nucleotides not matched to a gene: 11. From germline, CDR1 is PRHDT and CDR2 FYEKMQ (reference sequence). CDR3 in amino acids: CASSSFRTSGRAGQETQYF. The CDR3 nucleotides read TGTGCCAGCAGCTCCTTTCGGACTAGCGGGAGGGCAGGTCAAGAGACCCAGTACTTC.

CDR3 sequence reads: CASNPLAGGPDTQYF. As DNA, the CDR3 is TGTGCCAGTAACCCACTAGCGGGGGGACCAGATACGCAGTATTTT. This chain uses TRBV19 with TRBJ2-3; 12 positions agree with TRBD2. The V gene end was trimmed by 7 bases and the J gene end by 4 bases; junction bases not matched to a gene: 6. CDR1 LNHDA and CDR2 SQIVND come from the germline V gene (reference sequence). The CDR3 has 15 amino acids.

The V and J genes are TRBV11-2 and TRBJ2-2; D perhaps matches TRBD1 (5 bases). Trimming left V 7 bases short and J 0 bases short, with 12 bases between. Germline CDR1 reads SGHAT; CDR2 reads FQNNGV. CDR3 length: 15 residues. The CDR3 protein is CASIGHPANTGELFF. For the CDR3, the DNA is TGTGCCAGCATCGGACACCCCGCGAACACCGGGGAGCTGTTTTTT. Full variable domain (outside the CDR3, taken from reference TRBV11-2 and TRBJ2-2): EAGVAQSPRYKIIEKRQSVAFWCNPISGHATLYWYQQILGQGPKLLIQFQNNGVVDDSQLPKDRFSAERLKGVDSTLKIQPAKLEDSAVYLCASIGHPANTGELFFGEGSRLTVL.

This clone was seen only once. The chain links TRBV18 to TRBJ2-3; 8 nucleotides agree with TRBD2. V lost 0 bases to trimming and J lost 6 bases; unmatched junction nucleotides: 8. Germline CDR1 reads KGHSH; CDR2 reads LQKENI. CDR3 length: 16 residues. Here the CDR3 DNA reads TGTGCCAGCTCACCACCGGTCCCAGCGGGAGTGGATACGCAGTATTTT. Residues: CASSPPVPAGVDTQYF.

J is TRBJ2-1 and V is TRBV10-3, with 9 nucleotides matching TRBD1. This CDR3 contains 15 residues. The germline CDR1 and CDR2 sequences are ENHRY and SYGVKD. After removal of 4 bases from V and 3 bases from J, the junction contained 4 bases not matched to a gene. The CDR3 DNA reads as TGTGCCATCAGTGGCCGGACAGGGGACTACAATGAGCAGTTCTTC. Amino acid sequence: CAISGRTGDYNEQFF.

The CDR3 DNA is TGTGCCAGCAGCAAAGAGGGAGCACCTAATTATGGCTACACCTTC. It is translated as CASSKEGAPNYGYTF. The chain recombines TRBV21-1 with TRBJ1-2. TRBV21-1 counts as a pseudogene. This CDR3 has 15 amino acids.

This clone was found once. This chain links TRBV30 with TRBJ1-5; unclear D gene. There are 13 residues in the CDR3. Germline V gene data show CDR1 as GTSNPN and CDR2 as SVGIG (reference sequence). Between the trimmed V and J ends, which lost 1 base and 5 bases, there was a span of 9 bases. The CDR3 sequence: CAWSGQSDQPQHF. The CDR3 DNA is TGTGCCTGGAGTGGGCAGTCAGATCAGCCCCAGCATTTT.